The 25 T cell receptor beta chains below were found in one sample sequenced in a study of identical twins. MiXCR, run by TCRdb on the 5' RACE reads, gives a single entry per CDR3 protein. The sample has 1.5 million to 2 million distinct CDR3 sequences; less than 40% are singletons. Sample: cord blood. These receptors came from a newborn girl in good health.

This clonotype was detected a few times. The chain combines TRBV11-2 with TRBJ2-7; D is uncertain. Trimming took off 1 base at V and 4 bases at J, with 17 bases between the two ends. This CDR3 has 16 amino acids. CDR1 SGHAT and CDR2 FQNNGV come from the germline V gene. The CDR3 nucleotides read TGTGCCAGCAGCTTAGTGGCGGCCCGACTTTCTTACGAGCAGTACTTC. Its translation is CASSLVAARLSYEQYF.

This chain connects TRBV5-1 to TRBJ2-3; 7 nucleotides align to TRBD1. This CDR3 has 14 residues. Germline CDR1 SGHRS, CDR2 YFSETQ. With 0 bases clipped from V and 6 bases from J, the junction kept 4 bases outside the gene matches. For the CDR3, the DNA is TGCGCCAGCAGCTTGGGACAGGGCTATGATACGCAGTATTTT. This encodes CASSLGQGYDTQYF.

The chain has TRBV28 and TRBJ2-5; the D gene is possibly TRBD2 (5 bases). The germline V and J ends were trimmed by 2 bases and 3 bases, with 13 bases remaining between them. Germline V gives CDR1 MDHEN, CDR2 SYDVKM. This CDR3 has 15 residues. The CDR3, as DNA: TGTGCCAGCAGTTTAGCCACTAGGTTAGAAGAGACCCAGTACTTC. It encodes CASSLATRLEETQYF.

This clonotype occurred a few times. This rearrangement joins TRBV7-9 to TRBJ1-2, with 9 bases fitting TRBD1. CDR1 SEHNR and CDR2 FQNEAQ come from the germline V gene (reference sequence). There are 14 residues in the CDR3. Trimming cost V 8 bases and J 4 bases; bases outside gene matches: 8. CDR3 sequence reads: CASQPPGQGYGYTF. DNA for the CDR3: TGTGCCAGCCAACCTCCGGGACAGGGCTATGGCTACACCTTC. Supplemented by reference TRBV7-9 and TRBJ1-2, the full variable domain reads DTGVSQNPRHKITKRGQNVTFRCDPISEHNRLYWYRQTLGQGPEFLTYFQNEAQLEKSRLLSDRFSAERPKGSFSTLEIQRTEQGDSAMYLCASQPPGQGYGYTFGSGTRLTVV.

This clonotype has just a few counts. This chain links TRBV13 with TRBJ2-3, with D maybe TRBD1 (5 bases). Germline values: CDR1 PRHDT, CDR2 FYEKMQ (reference sequence). V dropped 5 bases and J dropped 8 bases, with 11 bases sitting between them. The CDR3 is made up of 12 amino acids. The chain's CDR3 is CASSGLRGTQYF. CDR3 sequence (DNA): TGTGCCAGCAGCGGTCTAAGGGGTACGCAGTATTTT.

The chain recombines TRBV29-1 with TRBJ1-2, with D tentatively TRBD1 (5 bases). The V gene's germline CDR1 is SQVTM and CDR2 ANQGSEA. V was clipped by 3 bases and J by 0 bases, with 14 bases between them. The CDR3 consists of 15 residues. CDR3 sequence reads: CSVELQDRTNYGYTF. CDR3 nucleotide sequence: TGCAGCGTTGAGCTACAGGATCGAACTAACTATGGCTACACCTTC.

V is TRBV12-3 or TRBV12-4 and J is TRBJ1-2; TRBD1 might be the D (6 bases). The CDR3 has 16 amino acids. V shed 3 bases and J shed 1 base, with 15 bases lying between them. The CDR3 coding sequence is TGTGCCAGCAGTTTGGGTAGGGGGGCTGGTAACTATGGCTACACCTTC. Protein: CASSLGRGAGNYGYTF.

This clonotype occurred a few times. The chain joins TRBV10-3 to TRBJ1-1; no reliable D call. The CDR3 has 13 amino acids. V lost 8 bases to trimming and J lost 1 base, with 11 bases between them. Germline V gene data show CDR1 as ENHRY and CDR2 as SYGVKD. CDR3 nucleotides: TGTGCCATCTCGGCGTTGGGGAACACTGAAGCTTTCTTT. Translating gives CAISALGNTEAFF.

The rearrangement links TRBV20-1 to TRBJ2-3; 9 bases agree with TRBD2. Germline V lookup: CDR1 DFQATT, CDR2 SNEGSKA (reference sequence). With 5 bases clipped from V and 6 bases from J, the junction kept 12 bases outside the gene matches. This CDR3 contains 15 residues. As DNA, the CDR3 is TGCAGTGCTTACTTTAGCGGGAGAGGTTATGATACGCAGTATTTT. Its translation is CSAYFSGRGYDTQYF.

This clonotype showed up just a few times. This chain connects TRBV25-1 to TRBJ1-5; 8 bases fit TRBD1. V lost 3 bases to trimming and J lost 6 bases; unmatched junction nucleotides: 4. This CDR3 is built from 14 residues. The germline CDR1 and CDR2 sequences are MGHDK and SYGVNS. Written as DNA, the CDR3 is TGTGCCAGCAGTGAGCAGGGGGCGGGTCAGCCCCAGCATTTT. Translation: CASSEQGAGQPQHF. The whole variable domain, filled in from reference TRBV25-1 and TRBJ1-5, reads EADIYQTPRYLVIGTGKKITLECSQTMGHDKMYWYQQDPGMELHLIHYSYGVNSTEKGDLSSESTVSRIRTEHFPLTLESARPSHTSQYLCASSEQGAGQPQHFGDGTRLSIL.

The table lists this clonotype with a few counts. The chain combines TRBV5-5 with TRBJ2-1, with 10 bases lining up with TRBD1. Germline V CDR1 and CDR2: SGHKS, YYEKEE (reference sequence). This CDR3 spans 15 amino acids. V was pared by 2 bases and J by 4 bases, with 3 bases of the junction left unmatched. As DNA, the CDR3 is TGTGCCAGCAGCTTCGACAGGGGGCGATACAATGAGCAGTTCTTC. It codes for CASSFDRGRYNEQFF.

In this sample, this clonotype turned up a few times. The genes are TRBV20-1 and TRBJ1-2, with a possible D match to TRBD1 (5 bases). The germline V gene encodes CDR1 DFQATT and CDR2 SNEGSKA (reference sequence). The CDR3 has 12 residues. Trimming pared 0 bases from V and 6 bases from J, leaving 8 bases between. The CDR3 nucleotides read TGCAGTGCTAGAGATAGGACAAATGGCTACACCTTC. This sequence encodes CSARDRTNGYTF.

This clonotype appeared a few times. The rearrangement uses TRBV20-1 and TRBJ2-7; 8 bases match TRBD2. This CDR3 comprises 14 residues. Germline CDR1 DFQATT, CDR2 SNEGSKA (reference sequence). Trimming cost V 1 base and J 2 bases; bases outside gene matches: 4. The CDR3 coding sequence is TGCAGTGCTAGAGTAGCGGGGTACCCCTACGAGCAGTACTTC. Residues: CSARVAGYPYEQYF.

This clonotype appeared a few times. The gene calls are TRBV4-1 and TRBJ2-4, with 14 bases identical to TRBD2. Trimming took 1 base from V and 0 from J; bases not matched to a gene: 5. The CDR3 is made up of 19 amino acids. Per germline, CDR1 MGHRA and CDR2 YSYEKL. The CDR3 DNA is TGCGCCAGCAGCCAAGGGGGACTAGCGGGGGCGCTAGCCAAAAACATTCAGTACTTC. Its translation is CASSQGGLAGALAKNIQYF.

V usage is TRBV7-2 and J usage is TRBJ2-4; D unclear. Trimming removed 2 bases at V and 13 bases at J, with 15 bases between. Germline V CDR1 and CDR2: SGHTA, FQGNSA. The CDR3 totals 13 residues. Written as DNA, the CDR3 is TGTGCCAGCAGCTTAACCGCCTCTTACGGGCAGTACTTC. It encodes CASSLTASYGQYF. Combining the CDR3 with reference TRBV7-2 and TRBJ2-4 gives the whole variable domain GAGVSQSPSNKVTEKGKDVELRCDPISGHTALYWYRQSLGQGLEFLIYFQGNSAPDKSGLPSDRFSAERTGGSVSTLTIQRTQQEDSAVYLCASSLTASYGQYFGAGTRLSVL.

The V and J genes are TRBV5-5 and TRBJ2-1; D perhaps matches TRBD2 (5 bases). The germline V gene has CDR1 SGHKS and CDR2 YYEKEE (reference sequence). The CDR3 is 14 amino acids. Trimming took 10 bases from V and 9 from J, leaving 23 bases between them. The CDR3 is CAGKQAVSGAEQFF. In DNA form, the CDR3 reads TGTGCCGGCAAACAAGCGGTATCGGGCGCTGAGCAGTTCTTC.

This clonotype was seen only a few times. Here the CDR3 DNA reads TGCAGTGCTATACGGGGGGATACGCAGTATTTT. Translating gives CSAIRGDTQYF. The rearrangement links TRBV20-1 to TRBJ2-3, with D maybe TRBD2 (6 bases). The CDR3 length is 11 residues. Trimming took off 4 bases at V and 6 bases at J, with 8 bases between the two ends. In germline, CDR1 is DFQATT, CDR2 SNEGSKA (reference sequence).

The J gene is TRBJ1-6, the V gene TRBV14; D is unresolved. This CDR3 contains 13 residues. Per the germline V gene, CDR1 is SGHDN and CDR2 is FVKESK. Deletions cut 1 base from V and 9 bases from J, with 7 bases between. The CDR3 region is CASSQGPFSPLHF. As DNA, the CDR3 is TGTGCCAGCAGCCAAGGTCCGTTTTCACCCCTCCACTTT. Looking up the rest from reference TRBV14 and TRBJ1-6 gives the full variable domain: EAGVTQFPSHSVIEKGQTVTLRCDPISGHDNLYWYRRVMGKEIKFLLHFVKESKQDESGMPNNRFLAERTGGTYSTLKVQPAELEDSGVYFCASSQGPFSPLHFGNGTRLTVT.

This clonotype has just a few counts. The V call is TRBV7-8, the J call TRBJ1-4, with TRBD1 as a possible D gene (6 bases). This CDR3 comprises 17 residues. CDR1 is SGHVS and CDR2 is FQNEAQ in the germline V gene. The CDR3 sequence: CARNSDREFSTNEKLFF. Here the CDR3 DNA reads TGTGCGCGGAACTCGGACAGAGAATTTTCAACTAATGAAAAACTGTTTTTT.

This clonotype was observed a handful of times. The gene calls are TRBV16 and TRBJ2-7, with D maybe TRBD1 (6 bases). CDR3 length: 16 residues. V lost 0 bases to trimming and J lost 1 base, with 13 bases between them. Germline V gene lookup returns CDR1 KGHSY and CDR2 FQNENV. The CDR3 protein is CASSQSQGLVSYEQYF. DNA of the CDR3: TGTGCCAGCAGCCAATCTCAGGGGCTAGTTTCCTACGAGCAGTACTTC.

This chain uses TRBV10-3 with TRBJ2-2, with 15 bases aligning to TRBD2. CDR3 length equals 16 residues. Trimming took 4 bases from V and 4 from J; bases not matched to a gene: 1. In germline, CDR1 is ENHRY, CDR2 SYGVKD. CDR3 sequence (DNA): TGTGCCATCAGTGGGACTAGCGGGAGGGCCACCGGGGAGCTGTTTTTT. It translates to CAISGTSGRATGELFF.

The rearrangement uses TRBV12-3 or TRBV12-4 and TRBJ1-2; D possibly corresponds to TRBD1 (5 bases). The CDR3 consists of 11 residues. Trimming took 9 bases from V and 10 from J, leaving 15 bases between them. CDR3 nucleotide sequence: TGTGCCAGTGGACCGGTCGGGACCTACACCTTC. Amino acids: CASGPVGTYTF.

The chain employs TRBV7-2 and TRBJ2-1; D tentatively fits TRBD1 or TRBD2 (6 bases each). Matching the DNA end better, TRBJ2-7 makes the J call doubtful. Germline-derived CDR1 and CDR2 are SGHTA and FQGNSA. There are 15 residues in the CDR3. The CDR3 nucleotides are TGTGCCAGCAGCCATATAGGGGGGCGGCGGAATGAGCAGTACTTC. As protein: CASSHIGGRRNEQYF.

The table lists this clonotype with a few counts. V gene TRBV6-6 combines with J gene TRBJ1-2; D possibly corresponds to TRBD1 (6 bases). Trimming removed 7 bases at V and 5 bases at J, with 17 bases between. Germline V gene data show CDR1 as MNHNY and CDR2 as SVGAGI (reference sequence). The CDR3 has 14 residues. The CDR3 DNA follows: TGTGCCAGCAAAGGCGGGGGCCAACTTTATGGCTACACCTTC. Its translation is CASKGGGQLYGYTF.

The gene calls are TRBV10-3 and TRBJ2-1; TRBD1 agrees at 12 bases. The CDR3 consists of 15 residues. Germline V gene data show CDR1 as ENHRY and CDR2 as SYGVKD. V gave up 7 bases and J gave up 7 bases; unmatched junction bases: 8. The CDR3 protein is CAITSGQGAGNEQFF. CDR3 DNA: TGTGCCATCACTTCGGGACAGGGGGCTGGGAATGAGCAGTTCTTC.